The rows below give T cell receptor beta chains drawn from one sample of a study of T cells in Graves' hyperthyroidism and ophthalmopathy. TCRdb called the multiplex PCR reads again in MiXCR, with one record for every CDR3 protein. The sample records 600,000 to 900,000 distinct CDR3 sequences, 15% to 20% being singletons. Sequenced input: blood. All receptors come from a man between 18 and 35 years old with Graves' hyperthyroidism. Both conserved end residues are part of each CDR3. A D gene is named only where the DNA matches it firmly. Size tells how often a clone was seen (once, few, many) or the class of an expanded clone, and some rows leave it out.

j_call clone_size d_call v_call cdr3_nt cdr3_aa
TRBJ1-1 many TRBD1 TRBV20-1 TGCAGTGCTAGAGATGAAGGGGGCGGCAGGGGGGACACTGAAGCTTTCTTT CSARDEGGGRGDTEAFF
TRBJ2-7 NA NA TRBV4-1 TGCGCCAGCAGCCCCAACTGGGGCCACGAGCAGTACTTC CASSPNWGHEQYF
TRBJ1-5 many NA TRBV6-2/TRBV6-3 TGTGCCAGCAGCTCAGGACAGCTCCGCAATCAGCCCCAGCATTTT CASSSGQLRNQPQHF
TRBJ2-1 many TRBD1 TRBV24-1 TGTGCCACCAGTCGCGGACAGGGGAGCGACAATGAGCAGTTCTTC CATSRGQGSDNEQFF
TRBJ2-7 many NA TRBV28 TGTGCCAGCAGTGAGGACGAGATGGGGCAGTACTTC CASSEDEMGQYF
TRBJ2-3 many NA TRBV12-3/TRBV12-4 TGTGCCAGCAGTTTAAGGAACCCTAGCACAGATACGCAGTATTTT CASSLRNPSTDTQYF
TRBJ2-7 NA TRBD2 TRBV7-2 TGTGCCAGCAGCTCCTCGGGGGGTTCGAGGAACGAGCAGTACTTC CASSSSGGSRNEQYF
TRBJ2-5 NA TRBD2 TRBV20-1 TGCAGTGCTAGGGACTCTAGCGGGACCTCACCCTCAGAGACCCAGTACTTC CSARDSSGTSPSETQYF
TRBJ1-4 NA NA TRBV27 TGTGCCAGCAGTTCGAGGGGCGTGAGTAATGAAAAACTGTTTTTT CASSSRGVSNEKLFF
TRBJ2-7 many TRBD1 TRBV28 TGTGCCAGCAGTCCGGACAGGGACGAGGAGCAGTACTTC CASSPDRDEEQYF
TRBJ1-1 few NA TRBV6-2/TRBV6-3 TGTGCCAGCATCCATTCAGGAGACACTGAAGCTTTCTTT CASIHSGDTEAFF
TRBJ2-1 NA TRBD1 TRBV12-3/TRBV12-4 TGTGCCAGCAGGCAGGACAGGGCTCTTACCTACAATGAGCAGTTCTTC CASRQDRALTYNEQFF
TRBJ1-2 few NA TRBV6-1 TGTGCCAGCAGTGAAGCGGGGAAGGGGCAGCGGTATGGCTACACCTTC CASSEAGKGQRYGYTF
TRBJ2-3 many TRBD2 TRBV12-3/TRBV12-4 TGTGCCAGCCGGCGGGGGGCTTCAGATACGCAGTATTTT CASRRGASDTQYF
TRBJ1-1 NA NA TRBV7-3 TGTGCCAGCAGCTTATACAGGGCCTCAGAAGCTTTCTTT CASSLYRASEAFF
TRBJ1-3 NA NA TRBV11-2 TGTGCCAGCAGTACGTCAGGGGCTATTGGAAACACCATATATTTT CASSTSGAIGNTIYF
TRBJ2-7 NA TRBD2 TRBV18 TGTGCCAGCTCACCACTGGTAGCGGGCAAGCCCTACGAGCAGTACTTC CASSPLVAGKPYEQYF
TRBJ2-5 NA NA TRBV20-1 TGCAGTGCTAGAGATGGACGTCGGGGGAGCGAGACCCAGTACTTC CSARDGRRGSETQYF
TRBJ2-2 many NA TRBV11-2 TGTGCCAGCAGCTTAAGGTTCGGCGGGACGAACACCGGGGAGCTGTTTTTT CASSLRFGGTNTGELFF
TRBJ1-5 few TRBD1 TRBV19 TGTGCCAGTAGTATGACAGGGGGTAGCAATCAGCCCCAGCATTTT CASSMTGGSNQPQHF
TRBJ1-3 NA NA TRBV20-1 TGCAGTGCTAGAGAAGGCGAATTCTCTGGAAACACCATATATTTT CSAREGEFSGNTIYF
TRBJ1-5 many TRBD1 TRBV7-2 TGTGCCAGCAGCTTAGTAGGGGGCTCTCAGCCCCAGCATTTT CASSLVGGSQPQHF
TRBJ2-2 NA NA TRBV28 TGTGCCAGCAGTTTATCTGCCCGTGAGCTGTTTTTT CASSLSARELFF
TRBJ1-2 few NA TRBV28 TGTGCCAGCAGTTTATTCGGGCAGATAGCTAACTATGGCTACACCTTC CASSLFGQIANYGYTF
TRBJ2-7 few TRBD2 TRBV29-1 TGCAGCGCCCAAACTAGCGGAACCTACGAGCAGTACTTC CSAQTSGTYEQYF
TRBJ1-2 NA NA TRBV28 TGTGCCAGCAGACCCTATACAGGAGCTAACTATGGCTACACCTTC CASRPYTGANYGYTF
TRBJ2-7 NA NA TRBV6-2/TRBV6-3 TGTGCCAGCAGTTTCCGGGACTCGTCCTCGTGGGAGCAGTACTTC CASSFRDSSSWEQYF
TRBJ2-7 NA NA TRBV7-6 TGTGCCAGCAGCTTAGTTGTTGGGGCCTACGAGCAGTACTTC CASSLVVGAYEQYF
TRBJ2-3 many NA TRBV30 TGTGCCTGGAGTTCCACAGATACGCAGTATTTT CAWSSTDTQYF
TRBJ1-2 NA NA TRBV19 TGTGCCAGTCGACAGGCTTTGTATGGCTACACCTTC CASRQALYGYTF